The rows below give T cell receptor beta chains drawn from one sample of a study of blood T cell repertoires in COVID-19. Sequencing used immunoSEQ multiplex PCR; TCRdb keeps in-frame clones, though not all of them. The sample includes approximately 110,000 clones, 55% to 75% of them seen just once. The sequenced sample was peripheral blood. The receptors come from a human donor with acute or convalescent COVID-19. The donor label of this sample is uncertain. CDR3s include the opening cysteine and the closing phenylalanine or tryptophan. The D gene is left open where the match is weak. The listing skips clone size in some rows; elsewhere it reads once, few, many or a size class.

d_call	v_call	j_call	clone_size	cdr3_nt	cdr3_aa
NA	TRBV2	TRBJ1-3	NA	TGTGCCAGCAATCGAGACTCTGGAAACACCATATATTTT	CASNRDSGNTIYF
NA	TRBV6-5	TRBJ1-1	NA	TGTGCCAGCAGTAATCAGGGTATCACTGAAGCTTTCTTT	CASSNQGITEAFF
NA	TRBV29-1	TRBJ1-5	NA	TGCAGCGTTCGGGAACAAAGCAATCAGCCCCAGCATTTT	CSVREQSNQPQHF
TRBD2	TRBV5-1	TRBJ2-3	NA	TGCGCCAGCAGCTCGGCGGCTAGCGGGGGGGCAACGGATACGCAGTATTTT	CASSSAASGGATDTQYF
NA	TRBV5-5	TRBJ1-2	once	TGTGCCAGCAGCTTGGCGCCAGAACGATATGGCTACACCTTC	CASSLAPERYGYTF
NA	TRBV3-1/TRBV3-2	TRBJ1-5	NA	TGTGCCAGCAGCCAAGGCGGGGTTTATCAGCCCCAGCATTTT	CASSQGGVYQPQHF
NA	TRBV6-5	TRBJ1-4	few	TGTGCCAGTCGGGGGGCAACTAATGAAAAACTGTTTTTT	CASRGATNEKLFF
NA	TRBV12-3/TRBV12-4	TRBJ1-2	NA	TGTGCCAGCAGTTTTGGGCAAACTGGCTACACCTTC	CASSFGQTGYTF
TRBD1	TRBV7-9	TRBJ2-5	NA	TGTGCCAGCAGCCCGGGACAGAACAAAGAGACCCAGTACTTC	CASSPGQNKETQYF
TRBD2	TRBV28	TRBJ2-6	NA	TGTGCCCGCATCGGCGGGGGGGCCCCGGGGGGGGCCAACGTCCTGACTTTC	CARIGGGAPGGANVLTF
NA	TRBV5-1	TRBJ1-4	NA	TGCGCCAGCAGCCCGGGGACTTCCGAAGGGGAAAAACTGTTTTTT	CASSPGTSEGEKLFF
NA	TRBV6-5	TRBJ2-6	NA	TGTGCCAGTCGGGGGACTGGGGCCAACGTCCTGACTTTC	CASRGTGANVLTF
NA	TRBV5-8	TRBJ1-1	once	TGTGCCAGCAGTCTATCGAGGCGAACTGAAGCTTTCTTT	CASSLSRRTEAFF
NA	TRBV27	TRBJ2-7	NA	TGTGCCAGCAGTTTTGGCGGGGTTTACGAGCAGTACTTC	CASSFGGVYEQYF
NA	TRBV30	TRBJ1-5	NA	TGTGCCTGGAGTGTATCTAGGGGGAGCAATCAGCCCCAGCATTTT	CAWSVSRGSNQPQHF
TRBD1	TRBV5-1	TRBJ1-1	few	TGCGCCAGCAGCTCATCCGGGACAGGGGGGCCTGAAGCTTTCTTT	CASSSSGTGGPEAFF
NA	TRBV6-5	TRBJ2-5	NA	TGTGCCAGCAGTACGCGGGACTGGGAGACCCAGTACTTC	CASSTRDWETQYF
NA	TRBV5-8	TRBJ1-5	NA	TGTGCCAGCAGCTTGGAGGGTCAGGGCCGCAATCAGCCCCAGCATTTT	CASSLEGQGRNQPQHF
NA	TRBV25-1	TRBJ1-2	NA	TGTGCCAGCAGTACAGGGTTCTATGGCTACACCTTC	CASSTGFYGYTF
NA	TRBV5-6	TRBJ1-2	NA	TGTGCCAGCAGCCGCCGCTTGGGAGCTGGCTATGGCTACACCTTC	CASSRRLGAGYGYTF
TRBD2	TRBV5-1	TRBJ2-5	NA	TGCGCCAGCACCGATAGCGGGGGGGTCCAAGAGACCCAGTACTTC	CASTDSGGVQETQYF
TRBD2	TRBV7-2	TRBJ2-3	NA	TGTGCCAGCAGCACCACTAGCGTTCGCACAGATACGCAGTATTTT	CASSTTSVRTDTQYF
NA	TRBV6-5	TRBJ2-5	NA	TGTGCCAGCAAAAGCGCGGGGGAGACCCAGTACTTC	CASKSAGETQYF
NA	TRBV4-1	TRBJ1-3	many	TGCGCCAGCAGCCAGGAGGGAAACACCATATATTTT	CASSQEGNTIYF
TRBD1	TRBV9	TRBJ1-1	once	TGTGCCAGCAGCGCGACTGGACAGGGATACACTGAAGCTTTCTTT	CASSATGQGYTEAFF
NA	TRBV5-1	TRBJ2-1	NA	TGCGCCAGCAGCTTGGCTTACAATGAGCAGTTCTTC	CASSLAYNEQFF
NA	TRBV10-3	TRBJ1-1	NA	TGTGCCATCAGTGAGTCTGGGGGCATGAGGACTGAAGCTTTCTTT	CAISESGGMRTEAFF
NA	TRBV6-2/TRBV6-3	TRBJ2-1	many	TGTGCCAGCAGTTCCCGGACAGGGAGGGGGTTTGAGCAGTTCTTC	CASSSRTGRGFEQFF
NA	TRBV12-3/TRBV12-4	TRBJ1-2	NA	TGTGCCAGCAGTCAAAGCAACTATGGCTACACCTTC	CASSQSNYGYTF
TRBD2	TRBV7-7	TRBJ2-3	NA	TGTGCCAGCAGCTTAGGGACTAGCGGGGGTGCAGATACGCAGTATTTT	CASSLGTSGGADTQYF
TRBD2	TRBV5-1	TRBJ2-5	NA	TGCGCCAGCAGCGTCGGGACTAGCGGACTGGAGACCCAGTACTTC	CASSVGTSGLETQYF
NA	TRBV5-1	TRBJ2-3	NA	TGCGCCTCCCTGGCGGGGCCTAACACAGATACGCAGTATTTT	CASLAGPNTDTQYF
NA	TRBV7-2	TRBJ1-5	few	TGTGCCAGCAGCTTTTACGGGACACCAAGGGGCAATCAGCCCCAGCATTTT	CASSFYGTPRGNQPQHF
NA	TRBV5-1	TRBJ1-3	once	TGCGCCAGCAGCTTCACAGGCTCTGGAAACACCATATATTTT	CASSFTGSGNTIYF
NA	TRBV14	TRBJ1-5	few	TGTGCCAGCAGCCATAATAGCAATCAGCCCCAGCATTTT	CASSHNSNQPQHF
TRBD1	TRBV30	TRBJ2-2	NA	TGTGCCTGGAGCCCGGGGACAGGGGCCGGGGAGCTGTTTTTT	CAWSPGTGAGELFF
TRBD2	TRBV5-6	TRBJ2-3	NA	TGTGCCAGCAGCTTACTAGCGGCCATGGGCACAGATACGCAGTATTTT	CASSLLAAMGTDTQYF
NA	TRBV12-5	TRBJ1-2	NA	TGTGCTAGTGGCATTCGGACAGTTGAGGCCCGCAACTATGGCTACACCTTC	CASGIRTVEARNYGYTF
TRBD2	TRBV7-6	TRBJ2-2	NA	TGTGCCAGCCGCTGGGGAGGGGATAACACCGGGGAGCTGTTTTTT	CASRWGGDNTGELFF
TRBD1	TRBV19	TRBJ1-4	NA	TGTGCCAGTAGTTCAGCCGGGACAGGGGAGGAAAAACTGTTTTTT	CASSSAGTGEEKLFF
TRBD1	TRBV27	TRBJ1-1	NA	TGTGCCAGCAGGCCACGACAGGGGGCCTGGAACACTGAAGCTTTCTTT	CASRPRQGAWNTEAFF
TRBD1	TRBV19	TRBJ1-1	NA	TGTGCCAGTAGTATTACAGGGGTCAAGGACACCGAAGCTTTCTTT	CASSITGVKDTEAFF
TRBD2	TRBV4-2	TRBJ2-2	NA	TGTGCCAGCAGCCAGGCATGGGGGGGGGCGAACACCGGGGAGCTGTTTTTT	CASSQAWGGANTGELFF
TRBD2	TRBV27	TRBJ2-1	few	TGTGCCAGCAGTAGACTAGCGGGGGCTTCTACATCATCCTACAATGAGCAGTTCTTC	CASSRLAGASTSSYNEQFF
NA	TRBV19	TRBJ1-6	NA	TGTGCCAGTAGTATCTCGCGGGATTCACCCCTCCACTTT	CASSISRDSPLHF
NA	TRBV6-5	TRBJ1-2	NA	TGTGCCAGCAGCAGACAGATGTCGAGTAACTATGGCTACACCTTC	CASSRQMSSNYGYTF